One sample yielded the 5 T cell receptor beta chains listed below, sequenced in a study of CD8+CD57+ T cells in acquired aplastic anemia. Genomic DNA, the template, was used for profiling of the TCR beta VDJ and CDR3. TCRdb passed the reads through MiXCR, listing each CDR3 protein once. The sample has some 130,000 distinct CDR3 sequences, more than 40% seen once. Sequences were obtained from sorted CD4+, CD8+, or CD8+CD57+ T cells (not recorded which) from PBMCs. These receptor sequences come from a human donor in good health, serving as a control.

Details on this clonotype: A much larger clone is a single base away; this may be a read error. This chain uses TRBV6-2 or TRBV6-3 with TRBJ2-5; 10 nucleotides line up with TRBD2. This CDR3 spans 16 amino acids. V lost 4 bases, J lost 2 bases, and 7 bases stayed unmatched. Germline CDR1 MNHEY, CDR2 SVGEGT. CDR3 in amino acids: CASSWLAGATQETQYF. The CDR3 nucleotides are TGTGCCAGCAGTTGGCTAGCGGGGGCCACACAAGAGACCCAGTACTTC.

This clonotype appeared many times. The gene calls are TRBV4-3 and TRBJ1-2, with 10 bases lining up with TRBD1. This CDR3 spans 17 amino acids. CDR1 is LGHNA, CDR2 YSLEER, per germline. V shed 1 base, J shed 2 bases, and the junction held 7 bases outside the gene matches. This CDR3 reads CASSQGWTGGSNYGYTF. CDR3 coding DNA: TGCGCCAGCAGCCAAGGGTGGACAGGGGGATCCAACTATGGCTACACCTTC.

The chain combines TRBV2 with TRBJ1-2; D remains unclear. V was cut by 7 bases and J by 3 bases, with 15 bases left in between. The CDR3 spans 14 residues. CDR1 and CDR2 (germline): SNHLY, FYNNEI. CDR3 nucleotides: TGTGCCAGCACCCCCGGAAGGGTAGACTATGGCTACACCTTC. It specifies CASTPGRVDYGYTF.

The rearrangement links TRBV5-1 to TRBJ1-2; D uncertain. CDR3 length: 14 amino acids. The germline V gene has CDR1 SGHRS and CDR2 YFSETQ. V gave up 0 bases and J gave up 2 bases, with 8 bases separating them. The CDR3: CASSLGPENYGYTF. The DNA for the CDR3 is TGCGCCAGCAGCTTGGGGCCGGAGAACTATGGCTACACCTTC.

V gene TRBV24-1 combines with J gene TRBJ2-3, with TRBD2 matching over 15 bases. From germline, CDR1 is KGHDR and CDR2 SFDVKD. The CDR3 length is 16 residues. The J segment lost 6 bases and the V segment lost 7 bases, leaving 7 bases of the junction unmatched. The CDR3 reads CATRGTSGGFGDTQYF. CDR3 nucleotides: TGTGCCACCAGGGGGACTAGCGGGGGGTTTGGGGATACGCAGTATTTT.